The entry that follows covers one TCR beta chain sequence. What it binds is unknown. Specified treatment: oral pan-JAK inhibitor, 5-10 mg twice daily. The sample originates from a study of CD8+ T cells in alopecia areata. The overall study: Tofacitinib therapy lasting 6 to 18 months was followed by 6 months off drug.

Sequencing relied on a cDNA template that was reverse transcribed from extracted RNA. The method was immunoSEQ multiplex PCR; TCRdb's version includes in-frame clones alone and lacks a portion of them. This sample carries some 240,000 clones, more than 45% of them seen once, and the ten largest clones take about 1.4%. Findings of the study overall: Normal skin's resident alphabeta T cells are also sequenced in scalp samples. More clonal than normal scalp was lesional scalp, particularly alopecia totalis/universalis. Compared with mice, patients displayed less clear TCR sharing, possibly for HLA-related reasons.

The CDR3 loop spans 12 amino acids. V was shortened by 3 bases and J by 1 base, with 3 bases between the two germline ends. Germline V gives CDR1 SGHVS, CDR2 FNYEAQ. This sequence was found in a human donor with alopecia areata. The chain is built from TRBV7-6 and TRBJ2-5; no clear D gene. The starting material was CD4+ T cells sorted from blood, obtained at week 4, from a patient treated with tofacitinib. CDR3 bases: TGTGCCAGCAGCTTTAGCCAAGAGACCCAGTACTTC. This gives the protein CASSFSQETQYF.